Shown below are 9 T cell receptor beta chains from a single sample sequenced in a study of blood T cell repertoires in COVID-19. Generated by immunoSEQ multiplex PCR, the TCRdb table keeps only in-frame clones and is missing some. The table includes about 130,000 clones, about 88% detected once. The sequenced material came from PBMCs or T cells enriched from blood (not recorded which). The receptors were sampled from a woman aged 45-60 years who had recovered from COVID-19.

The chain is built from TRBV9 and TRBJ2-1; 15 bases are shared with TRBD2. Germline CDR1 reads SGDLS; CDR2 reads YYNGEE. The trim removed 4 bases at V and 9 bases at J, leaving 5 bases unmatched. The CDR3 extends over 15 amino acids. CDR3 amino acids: CASSTGTSGGTEQFF. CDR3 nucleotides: TGTGCCAGCAGCACAGGGACTAGCGGGGGGACTGAGCAGTTCTTC.

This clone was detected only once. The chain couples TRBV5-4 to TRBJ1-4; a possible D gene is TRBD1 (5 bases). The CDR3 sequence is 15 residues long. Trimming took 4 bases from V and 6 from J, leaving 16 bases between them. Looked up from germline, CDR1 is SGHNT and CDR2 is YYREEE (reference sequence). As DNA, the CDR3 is TGTGCCAGCAGCGGAATGGTCGGGGGGTATGAAAAACTGTTTTTT. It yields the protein CASSGMVGGYEKLFF.

DNA of the CDR3: TGCAGTGCTAGTCCTTCGCGGGGGGGTTCAGATACGCAGTATTTT. This translates into CSASPSRGGSDTQYF. The chain joins TRBV20-1 to TRBJ2-3, with TRBD2 matching 9 bases. This CDR3 spans 15 amino acids. CDR1 is DFQATT and CDR2 is SNEGSKA in the germline V gene (reference sequence). The V segment lost 3 bases and the J segment 4 bases; nucleotides outside the gene matches: 8.

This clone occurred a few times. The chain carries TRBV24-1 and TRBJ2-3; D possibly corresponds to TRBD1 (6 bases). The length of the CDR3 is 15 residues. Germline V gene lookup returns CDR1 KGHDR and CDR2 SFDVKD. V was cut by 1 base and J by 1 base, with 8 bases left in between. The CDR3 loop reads CATSDFRTGTDTQYF. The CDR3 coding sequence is TGTGCCACCAGTGATTTCAGGACAGGCACAGATACGCAGTATTTT.

The CDR3: CASSFTSGVSYEQYF. In nucleotides, the CDR3 is TGTGCCAGCAGCTTTACTAGCGGGGTGAGCTACGAGCAGTACTTC. The chain carries TRBV11-2 and TRBJ2-7; TRBD2 agrees at 10 bases. This CDR3 has 15 amino acids. Germline CDR1 is SGHAT and CDR2 is FQNNGV. The ends lost 3 bases at V and 3 bases at J; junction bases unmatched: 5.

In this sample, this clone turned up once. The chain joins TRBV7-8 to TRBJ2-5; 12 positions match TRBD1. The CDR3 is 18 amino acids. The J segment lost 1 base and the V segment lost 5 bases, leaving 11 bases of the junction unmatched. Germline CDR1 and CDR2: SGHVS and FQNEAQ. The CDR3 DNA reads TGTGCCAGCAGCCGGGGACAGGGGGCGGGCTCGACCCAAGAGACCCAGTACTTC. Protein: CASSRGQGAGSTQETQYF.

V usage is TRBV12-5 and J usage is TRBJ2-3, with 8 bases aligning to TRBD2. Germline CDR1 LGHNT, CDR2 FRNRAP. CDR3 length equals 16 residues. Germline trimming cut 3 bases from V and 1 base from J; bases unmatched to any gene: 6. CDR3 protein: CASGLTSGPGTDTQYF. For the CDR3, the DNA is TGTGCTAGTGGTTTAACTAGCGGCCCCGGCACAGATACGCAGTATTTT.

The CDR3 sequence is CASSLREGGYEQYF. The CDR3 DNA sequence: TGTGCCAGCAGTTTAAGGGAGGGGGGTTACGAGCAGTACTTC. This sequence joins TRBV3-1 (or the pseudogene TRBV3-2) and TRBJ2-7; tentative D call: TRBD2 (7 bases). The CDR3 covers 14 residues. Germline CDR1 and CDR2: LGHDT and YNNKEL (reference sequence). V was shortened by 6 bases and J by 4 bases, with 16 bases between the two germline ends.

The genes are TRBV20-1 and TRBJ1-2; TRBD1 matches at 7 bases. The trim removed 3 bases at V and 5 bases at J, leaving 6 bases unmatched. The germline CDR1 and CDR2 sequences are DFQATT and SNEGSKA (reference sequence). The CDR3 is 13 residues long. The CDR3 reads CSASSGTAYGYTF. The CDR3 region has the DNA TGCAGTGCTAGTTCCGGGACAGCTTATGGCTACACCTTC.